These 32 T cell receptor beta chains were sequenced from one sample in a study of tumor and adjacent non-tumor tissue in lung cancer. A modified ARM-PCR protocol with three rounds of nested PCR amplified TCRbeta. TCRdb reprocessed the multiplex PCR reads with MiXCR, giving one entry per CDR3 protein. The sample holds 75,000 to 95,000 distinct CDR3 sequences, 72% seen once. No cell sorting was done before RNA was extracted from the tissue. Sequencing was carried out using lung tumor tissue. The source is a woman in her forties with non-small cell lung cancer.

On this clonotype: The junction departs from germline at one end; a sequencing error may be responsible. The chain joins TRBV6-5 to TRBJ1-6; D remains ambiguous. Germline V gene data show CDR1 as MNHEY and CDR2 as SVGAGI. This CDR3 spans 13 amino acids. The CDR3 nucleotides read TGTGTCAGCTTCGCGAGATGGAATTCACCCCTCCACTTT. Translating gives CVSFARWNSPLHF.

The chain carries TRBV12-3 or TRBV12-4 and TRBJ1-4; D call uncertain. This CDR3 is built from 16 residues. Trimming removed 1 base from V and 5 bases from J, with 14 bases in between. DNA for the CDR3: TGTGCCAGCAGTTTAGATTCCGGCGGGCCCAATGAAAAACTGTTTTTT. Protein sequence: CASSLDSGGPNEKLFF.

On this clonotype itself: A much larger clone lies a single base off, so this may be a read error. This rearrangement joins TRBV28 to TRBJ2-7, with TRBD1 as a possible D gene (6 bases). Germline V gene sequence: CDR1 MDHEN, CDR2 SYDVKM. This CDR3 spans 13 amino acids. The CDR3 region has the DNA TGTGCCGGCAGTTTCGTACAGGGTGGCGAGCAGTACTTC. As protein: CAGSFVQGGEQYF.

Turning to this clonotype: This may come from a read error, since a much larger clone is one base off. The chain is built from TRBV6-5 and TRBJ1-5; TRBD1 matches at 7 bases. The germline V gene encodes CDR1 MNHEY and CDR2 SVGAGI. Trimming took 7 bases from V and 6 from J; bases not matched to a gene: 6. The CDR3 is 13 amino acids. CDR3: CASTQGDSQPQHF. CDR3 nucleotide sequence: TGTGCCAGCACCCAGGGGGACAGTCAGCCCCAGCATTTT.

Note on this clonotype: One end of the junction varies from germline; a read error may be responsible. The V gene is TRBV29-1, the J gene TRBJ2-1; maybe TRBD2 (5 bases). Per the germline V gene, CDR1 is SQVTM and CDR2 is ANQGSEA. The CDR3 totals 16 residues. The CDR3 spells CSVVSRISALYNEQFF. The CDR3 nucleotides are TGCAGCGTGGTAAGCAGGATTAGCGCTCTATACAATGAGCAATTCTTC.

Note on this clonotype: An end of the junction differs from the germline gene, which may be a read error. V usage is TRBV29-1 and J usage is TRBJ2-5; a possible D gene is TRBD2 (5 bases). Germline V lookup: CDR1 SQVTM, CDR2 ANQGSEA. The CDR3 contains 12 residues. CDR3 sequence reads: CSVGVVQEAQYF. The CDR3 coding sequence is TGCAGCGTGGGAGTAGTCCAAGAGGCCCAATACTTC.

Regarding this clonotype: A much more abundant neighbour one base away suggests this may be a read error. Given the absence of the conserved phenylalanine or tryptophan at the CDR3 end, a read error is likely. This chain connects TRBV7-8 to TRBJ2-7, with a weak D call TRBD1 (5 bases). CDR3 length: 14 amino acids. Germline V gene sequence: CDR1 SGHVS, CDR2 FQNEAQ. V gave up 5 bases and J gave up 4 bases, with 15 bases separating them. The CDR3 here is CASSPQTGHYEQYL. CDR3 coding DNA: TGTGCCAGCAGCCCCCAAACCGGACATTACGAGCAGTACCTC.

With respect to this clonotype: One junction end does not reproduce the germline sequence, and a read error may be involved. The J gene is TRBJ2-3, the V gene TRBV10-2; 9 bases line up with TRBD2. Germline loops: CDR1 WSHSY, CDR2 SAAADI. The CDR3 spans 17 residues. CDR3 residues: CATSEGMLAGRADTQYF. The CDR3 bases are TGCGCCACCAGTGAAGGAATGCTAGCGGGGAGGGCAGATACACAGTATTTT.

Note on this clonotype: The junction differs from germline at one of its ends, possibly a read error. The rearrangement links TRBV11-2 to TRBJ2-3, with TRBD1 identical over 8 bases. The CDR3 sequence is 16 residues long. Looked up from germline, CDR1 is SGHAT and CDR2 is FQNNGV. The CDR3 nucleotides are TGTGCCAGCAGCATAGATGGACAGGGCGGCTCAGATAAACAGTATTTT. Its translation is CASSIDGQGGSDKQYF.

Turning to this clonotype: A much larger clone lies one base from this, so it may be a read error. V usage is TRBV5-1 and J usage is TRBJ1-2; no clear D gene. CDR3 size: 14 residues. The germline V gene has CDR1 SGHRS and CDR2 YFSETQ. V lost 1 base to trimming and J lost 7 bases, with 14 bases between them. The CDR3 region is CASSLTGQDSGYTF. The DNA for the CDR3 is TGCGCCAGCAGCTTGACCGGGCAGGACTCTGGCTACACCTTC.

J is TRBJ2-7 and V is TRBV6-6; D perhaps matches TRBD1 (5 bases). CDR3 length: 15 amino acids. Germline V gives CDR1 MNHNY, CDR2 SVGAGI (reference sequence). The CDR3, as DNA: TGTGCAAGCAGTGAAACGAAGGGGCTCTCCTACGAGCAGTACGTC. The encoded protein is CASSETKGLSYEQYV.

This clonotype has a count of ten or more. The rearrangement joins TRBV29-1 to TRBJ2-3, with a possible D match to TRBD2 (6 bases). Looked up from germline, CDR1 is SQVTM and CDR2 is ANQGSEA. CDR3 size: 13 residues. The V and J ends lost 7 bases and 2 bases respectively, with 13 bases between them. The CDR3 loop is CSARDFNTDTQYF. The CDR3 DNA is TGCAGCGCACGGGACTTTAACACAGATACGCAGTATTTT.

For this clonotype: A junction end diverges from the germline sequence, so it may reflect a read error. The rearrangement links TRBV11-1 to TRBJ2-7; 7 bases map to TRBD2. The CDR3 spans 14 residues. The germline V gene encodes CDR1 SGHAT and CDR2 FQDESV (reference sequence). The chain's CDR3 is CVSSKIGTTFGQYF. The CDR3 DNA is TGTGTCAGCAGCAAAATCGGGACTACGTTCGGGCAATACTTC.

A word on this clonotype: One base away lies a much larger clone, so this may be a sequencing read error. The V and J genes are TRBV28 and TRBJ2-5; D tentatively fits TRBD1 or TRBD2 (5 bases each). The germline gives CDR1 MDHEN, CDR2 SYDVKM. This CDR3 has 15 amino acids. The V end lost 5 bases, the J end lost 2 bases, and 15 bases lay between the germline ends. The CDR3 nucleotides read TGTGCCAGCAGTAAACTAGGGGCCCCTCAAGAGACCCAGTACTTC. Amino acids: CASSKLGAPQETQYF. Full variable domain (outside the CDR3, taken from reference TRBV28 and TRBJ2-5): DVKVTQSSRYLVKRTGEKVFLECVQDMDHENMFWYRQDPGLGLRLIYFSYDVKMKEKGDIPEGYSVSREKKERFSLILESASTNQTSMYLCASSKLGAPQETQYFGPGTRLLVL.

Details on this clonotype: One end of the junction varies from germline; a read error may be responsible. This chain uses TRBV5-1 with TRBJ2-2; D may be TRBD1 (6 bases). CDR1 SGHRS and CDR2 YFSETQ come from the germline V gene. The CDR3 has 14 amino acids. CDR3 DNA: TGCGCCAGCAGCTTGGCCGGGGACAACGGGGAGCTGTCTTTT. This encodes CASSLAGDNGELSF. Together with reference TRBV5-1 and TRBJ2-2, the CDR3 gives the full variable domain: KAGVTQTPRYLIKTRGQQVTLSCSPISGHRSVSWYQQTPGQGLQFLFEYFSETQRNKGNFPGRFSGRQFSNSRSEMNVSTLELGDSALYLCASSLAGDNGELSFGEGSRLTVL.

This chain uses TRBV5-1 with TRBJ2-1, with 14 bases that match TRBD2. The trim removed 4 bases at V and 9 bases at J, leaving 6 bases unmatched. Germline V gives CDR1 SGHRS, CDR2 YFSETQ. There are 15 residues in the CDR3. CDR3 sequence reads: CASSAGLAGGTEQFF. Written as DNA, the CDR3 is TGCGCCAGCAGCGCCGGACTAGCGGGAGGTACTGAGCAGTTCTTC.

In the case of this clonotype: At one end the junction does not follow the germline gene, possibly because of a read error. The V gene is TRBV11-2, the J gene TRBJ2-5, with a possible D match to TRBD2 (7 bases). The V gene's germline CDR1 is SGHAT and CDR2 FQNNGV. The CDR3 contains 18 residues. The CDR3 DNA reads TGTACCAGCAGCCCTAGTGGGGGGGGGCCCCGCTTGCAAGAGACCCAGTACTTC. As protein: CTSSPSGGGPRLQETQYF.

Regarding this clonotype: One junction end disagrees with the germline gene, perhaps due to a read error. The rearrangement links TRBV11-2 to TRBJ1-5, with 9 bases aligning to TRBD1. CDR1 SGHAT and CDR2 FQNNGV come from the germline V gene. The CDR3 is 19 residues long. DNA of the CDR3: TGTACCAGTAGCCTGCGGGACAGGGACAATCTATACAGCAATCAGCCCCAGCATTTT. The encoded protein is CTSSLRDRDNLYSNQPQHF.

With regard to this clonotype: A much larger clone lies a single base off, so this may be a read error. CDR3 DNA sequence: TGTGCCAGCAGCTGTGGAGTACAGGGGGACTCTGAAGCTTTCTTT. Translation gives CASSCGVQGDSEAFF. V usage is TRBV5-6 and J usage is TRBJ1-1; 8 bases are a match to TRBD1. V trimming: 3 bases; J trimming: 6 bases; junction bases outside the gene matches: 10. The CDR3 spans 15 residues. Germline CDR1 SGHDT, CDR2 YYEEEE.

The table lists this clonotype with a few counts. A much more abundant neighbour one base away suggests this may be a read error. V is TRBV13 and J is TRBJ2-3; D uncertain. The V end was cut by 2 bases, the J end by 2 bases, with 5 bases between. Germline CDR1 reads PRHDT; CDR2 reads FYEKMQ (reference sequence). The CDR3 sequence is 13 residues long. The CDR3 region has the DNA TGTGCCAGCAGCTTACAGGTCACAGATACGCAGTATTTT. Translated, it gives CASSLQVTDTQYF.

V and J are TRBV12-3 or TRBV12-4 and TRBJ2-6, with 7 bases lining up with TRBD1. This CDR3 is built from 18 residues. The CDR3 bases are TGTGTCGGCAGTCCGCGGACAGGTGACTACTCTGGGGCCAACGTCCTGACTTTC. It codes for CVGSPRTGDYSGANVLTF.

This clonotype was seen more than once but under ten times. This could be a read error, since a much larger clone is one nucleotide away. The chain uses TRBV13 and TRBJ2-7, with a possible D match to TRBD1 (7 bases). Germline assignment: CDR1 PRHDT and CDR2 FYEKMQ (reference sequence). CDR3 length: 15 residues. CDR3 residues: CASNLRQGLSYEQYF. CDR3 DNA sequence: TGTGCCAGCAACTTAAGACAGGGACTCTCCTACGAGCAGTACTTC.

This clonotype was seen more than once but under ten times. The rearrangement uses TRBV6-5 and TRBJ1-6; weak D call: TRBD1 (5 bases). The CDR3 is 14 residues long. Trimming pared 5 bases from V and 10 bases from J, leaving 15 bases between. CDR1 is MNHEY, CDR2 SVGAGI, per germline. The CDR3 loop reads CASSDGGGLSPLHF. The CDR3 bases are TGTGCCAGCAGTGACGGGGGGGGTTTGTCACCCCTCCACTTT.

The V and J genes are TRBV29-1 and TRBJ2-5; the D is unclear. The CDR3 extends over 13 amino acids. Germline loops: CDR1 SQVTM, CDR2 ANQGSEA. V dropped 3 bases and J dropped 2 bases, with 10 bases sitting between them. This CDR3 reads CSVDASLQETQYF. The CDR3 DNA reads TGCAGCGTTGACGCGTCTCTTCAAGAGACCCAGTACTTC.

Concerning this clonotype: The CDR3 does not end in the conserved phenylalanine or tryptophan, so this is likely a read error. The rearrangement joins TRBV6-1 to TRBJ2-3; TRBD2 is a possible D gene (7 bases). The CDR3 contains 17 residues. CDR1 is MNHNS, CDR2 SASEGT, per germline. The V end was cut by 6 bases, the J end by 7 bases, with 26 bases between. The CDR3 bases are TGTGCCAGCAGGTGTGCGGGGGCCGAACCCCGGCTGAATACGCAGTATCTT. Translated: CASRCAGAEPRLNTQYL.

As concerns this clonotype: Because the CDR3 is missing its conserved closing phenylalanine or tryptophan, this is likely a read error. The rearrangement links TRBV30 to TRBJ1-5, with D maybe TRBD1 (5 bases). CDR3 length: 14 residues. Germline CDR1 GTSNPN, CDR2 SVGIG (reference sequence). CDR3: CAWRSQVANKPQHY. CDR3 coding DNA: TGTGCCTGGAGGTCACAGGTTGCCAATAAGCCCCAGCATTAT.

Worth noting for this clonotype: Germline and junction disagree at one end, which may indicate a read error. The V call is TRBV29-1, the J call TRBJ1-1, with TRBD1 identical over 7 bases. The CDR3 is 13 residues long. Germline V gene lookup returns CDR1 SQVTM and CDR2 ANQGSEA. The CDR3 protein is CGVHHPGRGEAFF. The CDR3 DNA reads TGCGGCGTTCATCACCCGGGCAGGGGGGAAGCTTTCTTT.

Of note for this clonotype: One end of the junction is discordant with germline, which a read error may explain. The chain couples TRBV6-1 to TRBJ2-2; the D gene is possibly TRBD1 (6 bases). The CDR3 extends over 13 amino acids. Germline CDR1 MNHNS, CDR2 SASEGT. The DNA of the CDR3 is TGTGTCAGCAGGCACAGGGCGGGCGAGGAGCTGTTTTTT. Residues: CVSRHRAGEELFF.

This clonotype was counted many times. This chain links TRBV5-1 with TRBJ2-3; the match to TRBD2 covers 7 bases. CDR3 length: 13 residues. CDR1 and CDR2 (germline): SGHRS, YFSETQ. The trim removed 5 bases at V and 2 bases at J, leaving 2 bases unmatched. The CDR3 loop reads CASRAGTTDTQYF. The CDR3 coding sequence is TGCGCCAGCAGAGCGGGGACCACAGATACGCAGTATTTT.

This chain connects TRBV5-4 to TRBJ2-1; D is perhaps TRBD1 or TRBD2 (5 bases each). This CDR3 comprises 15 residues. V was cut by 1 base and J by 3 bases, with 11 bases left in between. In germline, CDR1 is SGHNT, CDR2 YYREEE (reference sequence). DNA of the CDR3: TGTGCCAGCAGCTTGAGTGTGGGGGTCTACAATGAGCAGTTCTTC. It specifies CASSLSVGVYNEQFF.

The rearrangement joins TRBV6-1 to TRBJ2-5; D is unclear. Per germline, CDR1 MNHNS and CDR2 SASEGT. The CDR3 sequence is 12 residues long. V lost 10 bases and J lost 4, with 13 bases in between. CDR3 nucleotides: TGTGCCACCTGGTACACGAGAGAGACCCAGTACTTC. Its translation is CATWYTRETQYF.

There are many counts of this clonotype. One end of the junction fails to match germline, which may point to a read error. The chain uses TRBV11-2 and TRBJ1-5; no clear D. Germline V gives CDR1 SGHAT, CDR2 FQNNGV. This CDR3 spans 13 amino acids. The CDR3 protein is CTSSDGPNQPQHF. CDR3 nucleotide sequence: TGTACCAGCAGCGACGGTCCCAATCAGCCCCAGCATTTT.